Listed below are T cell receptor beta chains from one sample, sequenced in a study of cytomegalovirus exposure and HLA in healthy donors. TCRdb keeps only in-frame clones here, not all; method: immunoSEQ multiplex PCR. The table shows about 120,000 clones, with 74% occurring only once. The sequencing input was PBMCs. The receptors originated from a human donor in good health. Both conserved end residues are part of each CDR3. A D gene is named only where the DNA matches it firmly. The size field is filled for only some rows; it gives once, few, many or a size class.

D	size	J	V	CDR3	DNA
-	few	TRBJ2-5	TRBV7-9	CASSLRQTQETQYF	TGTGCCAGCAGCCTAAGACAGACCCAAGAGACCCAGTACTTC
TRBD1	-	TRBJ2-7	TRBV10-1	CASSDQAGQGSYEQYF	TGCGCCAGCAGTGATCAAGCCGGACAGGGATCCTACGAGCAGTACTTC
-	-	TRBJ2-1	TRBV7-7	CASSLKGGSEQFF	TGTGCCAGCAGCTTAAAGGGGGGGAGTGAGCAGTTCTTC
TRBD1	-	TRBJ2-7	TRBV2	CASRFGQGADEQYF	TGTGCCAGCAGGTTCGGACAGGGGGCTGACGAGCAGTACTTC
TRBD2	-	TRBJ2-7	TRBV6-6	CASSGLAGHPYEQYF	TGTGCCAGCAGTGGACTAGCGGGGCATCCCTACGAGCAGTACTTC
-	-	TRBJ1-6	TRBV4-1	CASSHSWTSFNSPLHF	TGCGCCAGCAGCCATAGCTGGACATCTTTTAATTCACCCCTCCACTTT
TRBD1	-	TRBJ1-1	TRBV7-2	CASSPRDRGNTEAFF	TGTGCCAGCAGCCCCCGGGACAGGGGGAACACTGAAGCTTTCTTT
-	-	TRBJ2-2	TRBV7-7	CASSLNAGAGELFF	TGTGCTAGCAGCTTAAACGCAGGGGCCGGGGAGCTGTTTTTT
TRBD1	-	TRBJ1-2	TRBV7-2	CASSLHRGLDNYGYTF	TGTGCCAGCAGCTTACACAGGGGGCTTGATAACTATGGCTACACCTTC
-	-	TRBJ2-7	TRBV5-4	CASSLGRTNYEQYF	TGTGCCAGCAGCTTGGGTAGGACAAACTACGAGCAGTACTTC
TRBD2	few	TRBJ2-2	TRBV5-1	CASSSGTSVSGELFF	TGCGCCAGCAGCTCCGGGACTAGCGTATCCGGGGAGCTGTTTTTT